This passage covers 2 T cell receptor beta chains from one sample sequenced in a study of T cell repertoires in cytomegalovirus infection. MiXCR, run by TCRdb on the reads, gives a single entry per CDR3 protein. The data contain around 530,000 distinct CDR3 sequences, about 15% of them singletons. The source material was CD8+ T cells from PBMCs. The receptors shown here come from a human donor in good health (CMV status not recorded). Some clones in this sample may be carry-over from other donors' samples.

This clonotype was observed at least ten times. J is TRBJ2-1 and V is TRBV12-3 or TRBV12-4, with a weak D call TRBD1 (5 bases). This CDR3 has 12 amino acids. With 5 bases removed from V and 9 bases from J, the gap between germline ends came to 11 bases. For the CDR3, the DNA is TGTGCCAGCAGTGTAGGTAGGGGTGAGCAGTTCTTC. Residues: CASSVGRGEQFF.

This clonotype was seen many times. This chain uses TRBV11-3 with TRBJ1-1; the D gene is possibly TRBD1 (6 bases). V lost 4 bases, J lost 4 bases, and 13 bases lay in between. Germline V gene data show CDR1 as SGHNT and CDR2 as YENEEA. The CDR3 is made up of 14 amino acids. CDR3 residues: CASSSSGTTTEAFF. The CDR3 region has the DNA TGTGCCAGCAGCTCCTCCGGGACAACCACTGAAGCTTTCTTT.